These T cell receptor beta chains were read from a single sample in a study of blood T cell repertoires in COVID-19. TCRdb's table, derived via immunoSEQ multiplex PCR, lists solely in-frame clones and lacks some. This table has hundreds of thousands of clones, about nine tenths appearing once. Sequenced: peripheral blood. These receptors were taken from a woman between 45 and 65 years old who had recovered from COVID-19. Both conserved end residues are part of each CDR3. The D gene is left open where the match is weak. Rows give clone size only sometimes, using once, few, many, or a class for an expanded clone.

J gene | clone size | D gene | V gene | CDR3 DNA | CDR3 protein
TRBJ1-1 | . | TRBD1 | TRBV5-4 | TGTGCCAGCAGTTCGCCCAAACAGGGGACGAACACTGAAGCTTTCTTT | CASSSPKQGTNTEAFF
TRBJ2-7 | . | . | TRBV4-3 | TGCGCCAGCAGCCAGGCAGGGGGGAGCTCCTACGAGCAGTACTTC | CASSQAGGSSYEQYF
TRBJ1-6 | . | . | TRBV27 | TGTGCCAGCAGTTTCTCGGGAAGGAATTCACCCCTCCACTTT | CASSFSGRNSPLHF
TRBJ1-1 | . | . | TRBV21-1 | TGTGCCAGCAGCAAACTAGAAGGAGGGTGGAACACTGAAGCTTTCTTT | CASSKLEGGWNTEAFF
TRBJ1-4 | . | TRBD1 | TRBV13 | TGTGCCAGCAGCTTAGGTCCCGGGACAGGAAGGAATGAAAAACTGTTTTTT | CASSLGPGTGRNEKLFF
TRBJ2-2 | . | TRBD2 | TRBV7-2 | TGTGCCAGCAGCCACCCTTTAGCGGGAGGCCTGAACACCGGGGAGCTGTTTTTT | CASSHPLAGGLNTGELFF
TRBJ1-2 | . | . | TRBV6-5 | TGTGCCAGCACCCCGGGAGGGGTAAGCGGCTACACCTTC | CASTPGGVSGYTF
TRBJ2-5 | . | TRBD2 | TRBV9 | TGTGCCAGCAGCACCGGGGGGATAACAGAGACCCAGTACTTC | CASSTGGITETQYF
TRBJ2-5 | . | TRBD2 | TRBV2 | TGTGCCAGCAGCGGGACTAGCGGTGGAGAGACCCAGTACTTC | CASSGTSGGETQYF
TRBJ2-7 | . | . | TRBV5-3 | TGTGCCAGAAGGCCCATTTGGCGGGCCGCCTACGAGCAGTACTTC | CARRPIWRAAYEQYF
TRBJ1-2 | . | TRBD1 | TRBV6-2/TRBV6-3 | TGTGCCAGCAGCCTTAGGACAGGGATGAACCTTAACTATGGCTACACCTTC | CASSLRTGMNLNYGYTF
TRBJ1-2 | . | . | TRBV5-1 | TGCGCCAGCAGCCCCTATGTTCAGGGGTCTGGTGGGTATGGCTACACCTTC | CASSPYVQGSGGYGYTF
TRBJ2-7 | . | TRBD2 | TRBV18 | TGTGCCAGCTCACCCCCGACTAGCGGGGGTTCCTACGAGCAGTACTTC | CASSPPTSGGSYEQYF
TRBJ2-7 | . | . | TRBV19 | TGTGCCAGTAGTAGGGAGACGTTCTACGAGCAGTACTTC | CASSRETFYEQYF
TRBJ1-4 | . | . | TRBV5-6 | TGTGCCAGCAGCTTGGGGAGAAATGAAAAACTGTTTTTT | CASSLGRNEKLFF
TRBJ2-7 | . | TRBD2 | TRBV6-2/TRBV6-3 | TGTGCCAGCAGTCCGATCAGCGGGGGGGCCGACGAGCAGTACTTC | CASSPISGGADEQYF
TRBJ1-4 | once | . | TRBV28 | TGTGCCAGCATAAGGGGAACTAATGAAAAACTGTTTTTT | CASIRGTNEKLFF
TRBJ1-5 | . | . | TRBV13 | TGTGCCATAAACGGTTGCAATCAGCCCCAGCATTTT | CAINGCNQPQHF
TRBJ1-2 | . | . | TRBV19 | TGTGCCAGTAGGAAACCCGCAGGGAACTATGGCTACACCTTC | CASRKPAGNYGYTF
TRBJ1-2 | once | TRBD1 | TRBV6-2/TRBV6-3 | TGTGCCAGCAGTTACTGGGACAGGAGGGCCTATGGCTACACCTTC | CASSYWDRRAYGYTF
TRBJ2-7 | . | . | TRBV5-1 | TGCGCCAGCAGCTCGGGACATTTCTACGAGCAGTACTTC | CASSSGHFYEQYF
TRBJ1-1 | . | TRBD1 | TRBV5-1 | TGCGCCAGCAGCTCCAGACAGGGCCTAGGGACTGAAGCTTTCTTT | CASSSRQGLGTEAFF
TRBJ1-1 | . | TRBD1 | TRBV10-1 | TGCGCCAGCAGTGCGATACAGGGGGCAAGCACTGAAGCTTTCTTT | CASSAIQGASTEAFF
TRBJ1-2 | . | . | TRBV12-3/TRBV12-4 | TGTGCCAGCAACAAACAGGGCAACTATGGCTACACCTTC | CASNKQGNYGYTF
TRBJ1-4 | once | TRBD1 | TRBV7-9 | TGTGCCAGCAGCTGGGACAGGCCCCCGGCTAATGAAAAACTGTTTTTT | CASSWDRPPANEKLFF
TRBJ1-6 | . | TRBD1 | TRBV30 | TGTGCCTGGAGTGTAGGCGGACAGGGTAATTCACCCCTCCACTTT | CAWSVGGQGNSPLHF
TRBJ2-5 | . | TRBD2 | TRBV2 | TGTGCCAGCAGTTTGACTAGCGGGAGGTTGGAGACCCAGTACTTC | CASSLTSGRLETQYF
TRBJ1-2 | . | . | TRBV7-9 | TGTGCCAGCAGCGTTAGCGCGGCAGGGGAAGGCTACACCTTC | CASSVSAAGEGYTF
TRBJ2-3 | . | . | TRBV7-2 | TGTGCCAGCAGCTTGGGAGGGGGGGTCACAGATACGCAGTATTTT | CASSLGGGVTDTQYF
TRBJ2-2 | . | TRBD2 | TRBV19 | TGTGCCAGTAGTATAGTCCGGAGTCTAGCGGGAGGATGGAGAACCGGGGAGCTGTTTTTT | CASSIVRSLAGGWRTGELFF
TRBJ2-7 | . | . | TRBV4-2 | TGTGCCAGCAGCCAAGACAGATTCGTGGCCCGGGGGACCTACGAGCAGTACTTC | CASSQDRFVARGTYEQYF
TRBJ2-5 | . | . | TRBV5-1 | TGCGCCAGCAGCTTAAACCGGAGAGAGACCCAGTACTTC | CASSLNRRETQYF
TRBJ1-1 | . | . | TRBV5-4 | TGTGCCAGCAGCTCCTACACTGAAGCTTTCTTT | CASSSYTEAFF
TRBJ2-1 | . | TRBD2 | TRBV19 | TGTGCCAGTAGTATTACTAGCGCCGGCGCTCTACCCAATGAGCAGTTCTTC | CASSITSAGALPNEQFF
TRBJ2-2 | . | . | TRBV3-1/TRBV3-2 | TGTGCCAGCAGCCCACAAATGTCGAACACCGGGGAGCTGTTTTTT | CASSPQMSNTGELFF
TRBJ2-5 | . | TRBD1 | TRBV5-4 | TGTGCCAGCAGCTGGGGGACAGTAGGACAAGAGACCCAGTACTTC | CASSWGTVGQETQYF
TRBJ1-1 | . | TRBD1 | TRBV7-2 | TGTGCCAGCAGCTCCCTACAGGGGTTCGGCACTGAAGCTTTCTTT | CASSSLQGFGTEAFF
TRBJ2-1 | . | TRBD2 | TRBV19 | TGTGCCAGTAGTATAGGGACTAGCGGGGTTGGTGAGCAGTTCTTC | CASSIGTSGVGEQFF
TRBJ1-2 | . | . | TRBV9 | TGTGCCAGCAGCGTATCGGTCGGCGGACAAGACTATGGCTACACCTTC | CASSVSVGGQDYGYTF
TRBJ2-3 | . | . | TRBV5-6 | TGTGCCAGCAGCTTCCCGGGTCGGGGCACAGATACGCAGTATTTT | CASSFPGRGTDTQYF
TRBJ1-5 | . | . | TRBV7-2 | TGTGCCAGCAGCTTAGGAGGAATTAGAGGGTCGCTATCGGTCCAGCCCCAGCATTTT | CASSLGGIRGSLSVQPQHF
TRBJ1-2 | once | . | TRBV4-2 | TGTGCCAGCAGCCCGACAGGTGAAGGCTACACCTTC | CASSPTGEGYTF
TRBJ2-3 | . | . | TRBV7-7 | TGTGCTAGCAGCTTAGGTGGATCCATCCCGGGTAGAACGCAGTATTTT | CASSLGGSIPGRTQYF
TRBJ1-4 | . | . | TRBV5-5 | TGTGCCAGCAGCTCGTCCGGGGTTCTTAATGAAAAACTGTTTTTT | CASSSSGVLNEKLFF
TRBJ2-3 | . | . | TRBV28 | TGTGCCAGCAGGGCTAGCGACACAGATACGCAGTATTTT | CASRASDTDTQYF
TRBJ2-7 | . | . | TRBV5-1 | TGCGCCAGCAGCTTCCTGGAGGGCGGTACCTACGAGCAGTACTTC | CASSFLEGGTYEQYF
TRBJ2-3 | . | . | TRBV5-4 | TGTGCCAGCAGCCGTGGGGGGACTAGCACAGATACGCAGTATTTT | CASSRGGTSTDTQYF
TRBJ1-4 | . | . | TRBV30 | TGTGCCTGGGGACAGAATGAAAAACTGTTTTTT | CAWGQNEKLFF
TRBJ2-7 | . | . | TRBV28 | TGTGCCAGCTTCGACAGAACCACCTACGAGCAGTACTTC | CASFDRTTYEQYF
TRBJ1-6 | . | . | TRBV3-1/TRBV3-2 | TGTGCCAGCAGCCAAGACATTTCACCCCTCCACTTT | CASSQDISPLHF
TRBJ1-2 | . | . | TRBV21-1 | TGTGCCCGTAACCCGGGACAGGGGGAGTTAGGGAGTGGCTACACCTTC | CARNPGQGELGSGYTF
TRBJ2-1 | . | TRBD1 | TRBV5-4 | TGTGCCAGCAGCTCGCCTGGGACAGGGTCCTACAATGAGCAGTTCTTC | CASSSPGTGSYNEQFF
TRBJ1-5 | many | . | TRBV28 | TGTGCCAGCAGAGCTAGCAATCAGCCCCAGCATTTT | CASRASNQPQHF
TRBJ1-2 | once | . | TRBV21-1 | TGTGCCATGCCGGGACAGGGAGTTTATGGCTACACCTTC | CAMPGQGVYGYTF
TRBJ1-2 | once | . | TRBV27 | TGTGCCAGCAGTTCCCTCATGGGGGGACTATTTGGCTACACCTTC | CASSSLMGGLFGYTF
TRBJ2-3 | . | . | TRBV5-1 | TGCGCCAGCAGCATGGCTAGATCTAGCACAGATACGCAGTATTTT | CASSMARSSTDTQYF
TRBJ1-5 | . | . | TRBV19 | TGTGCCAGTAGTATAAAACAGGGCCGATATAGCAATCAGCCCCAGCATTTT | CASSIKQGRYSNQPQHF
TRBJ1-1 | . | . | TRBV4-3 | TGCGCCAGCAGCCAAGATCCCCAGGGCAGGAACACTGAAGCTTTCTTT | CASSQDPQGRNTEAFF